These 9 T cell receptor beta chains were sequenced from one sample in a study of cytomegalovirus exposure and HLA in healthy donors. The primer mix had 60 Vbeta and 13 Jbeta primers. Profiling relied on immunoSEQ multiplex PCR, and the TCRdb table lists in-frame clones only, not all of them. The table has about 120,000 clones, about 74% seen once; the top ten hold less than 3.5%. The sequenced sample consisted of PBMCs. These receptors were collected from a woman aged 40 to 50 in good health and CMV-seropositive.

V usage is TRBV10-1 and J usage is TRBJ2-1; tentatively, D is TRBD1 (5 bases). This CDR3 has 17 amino acids. Germline values: CDR1 WNHNN, CDR2 SYGVQD (reference sequence). Trimming cost V 3 bases and J 1 base, with 16 bases left between them. The CDR3 DNA reads as TGCGCCAGCAGTGAAAACCCCTTGGGGCAGTCCTACAATGAGCAGTTCTTC. Its translation: CASSENPLGQSYNEQFF.

J is TRBJ2-1 and V is TRBV19; 7 bases map to TRBD1. The CDR3 consists of 16 residues. Germline V lookup: CDR1 LNHDA, CDR2 SQIVND (reference sequence). V trimming: 5 bases; J trimming: 3 bases; junction bases outside the gene matches: 10. The CDR3 loop is CASSPRVGQSYNEQFF. CDR3 nucleotide sequence: TGTGCCAGTAGTCCAAGGGTGGGACAGAGCTACAATGAGCAGTTCTTC.

The chain links TRBV10-3 to TRBJ2-7; the D gene is possibly TRBD2 (6 bases). Germline CDR1 and CDR2: ENHRY and SYGVKD. Trimming shortened V by 3 bases and J by 3 bases, and 21 bases separated the two germline ends. The CDR3 runs to 17 residues. The CDR3 spells CAISEGPPRETVYEQYF. In DNA form, the CDR3 reads TGTGCCATCAGTGAAGGCCCCCCTCGGGAGACCGTCTACGAGCAGTACTTC.

The genes are TRBV5-1 and TRBJ1-1, with TRBD1 matching over 7 bases. From germline, CDR1 is SGHRS and CDR2 YFSETQ. This CDR3 is built from 12 residues. V shed 7 bases and J 6 bases; nucleotides not matched to a gene: 6. This CDR3 is CASWRTGSEAFF. For the CDR3, the DNA is TGCGCCAGCTGGAGGACAGGCTCTGAAGCTTTCTTT.

The rearrangement joins TRBV27 to TRBJ1-1; 7 positions match TRBD1. The V and J ends lost 4 bases and 2 bases, in that order; junction bases with no gene match: 7. The CDR3 runs 15 residues. The germline CDR1 and CDR2 sequences are MNHEY and SMNVEV (reference sequence). The CDR3 loop reads CASSSLWDRNTEAFF. Written as DNA, the CDR3 is TGTGCCAGCAGTTCACTTTGGGACAGAAACACTGAAGCTTTCTTT.

V gene TRBV11-2 combines with J gene TRBJ1-1, with D possibly TRBD1 on 6 matching bases. CDR1 SGHAT and CDR2 FQNNGV come from the germline V gene. The length of the CDR3 is 17 residues. Trimming took 1 base from V and 5 from J, leaving 20 bases between them. The CDR3 DNA sequence: TGTGCCAGCAGCTTAGTGGGTTTGGCCAGGGGCGGGACTGAAGCTTTCTTT. This codes for CASSLVGLARGGTEAFF.

DNA for the CDR3: TGCGCCAGCAGCTTATTCGGGGGGCCGGCGGTTTACGAGCAGTACTTC. Residues: CASSLFGGPAVYEQYF. The chain links TRBV5-1 to TRBJ2-7; D may be TRBD2 (7 bases). In germline, CDR1 is SGHRS, CDR2 YFSETQ. Trimming shortened V by 2 bases and J by 4 bases, and 19 bases separated the two germline ends. The CDR3 spans 16 residues.

V gene TRBV11-1 combines with J gene TRBJ1-1, with 8 bases matching TRBD1. Trimming removed 2 bases from V and 6 bases from J; junction bases left unmatched: 2. The CDR3 length is 13 residues. Germline V gene data show CDR1 as SGHAT and CDR2 as FQDESV (reference sequence). In nucleotides, the CDR3 is TGTGCCAGCAGCTTACAGGGGGCATCTGAAGCTTTCTTT. It encodes CASSLQGASEAFF.

The genes are TRBV7-9 and TRBJ2-3, with D uncertain. Trimming left V 5 bases short and J 6 bases short, with 6 bases between. The CDR3 has 11 residues. Germline loops: CDR1 SEHNR, CDR2 FQNEAQ (reference sequence). Written as DNA, the CDR3 is TGTGCCAGCAGCCCCCAGGATACGCAGTATTTT. It specifies CASSPQDTQYF.